The rows below give T cell receptor beta chains drawn from one sample of a study of T cell responses to AZD1222 COVID-19 vaccine. Libraries were prepared by immunoSEQ multiplex PCR; TCRdb keeps only in-frame clonotypes and omits some of them. The sample includes 120,000 or so clones, less than 90% seen only once; the top ten take about 27%. The sequencing here drew on peripheral blood, taken on day 0 of AZD1222 vaccination. The receptors here all came from an adult in good health. Both conserved end residues are part of each CDR3. A D gene is named only where the DNA matches it firmly. Size is omitted from some rows. Given values are once, few, many or a class for expanded clones.

v_call: TRBV19
d_call: NA
clone_size: NA
j_call: TRBJ1-2
cdr3_nt: TGTGCCAGTAGTCCGAACAGGGCTAACTATGGCTACACCTTC
cdr3_aa: CASSPNRANYGYTF

v_call: TRBV6-5
d_call: TRBD1
clone_size: once
j_call: TRBJ2-2
cdr3_nt: TGTGCCAGCAGTTACGCGGGACAGGGAGGCGCCGGGGAGCTGTTTTTT
cdr3_aa: CASSYAGQGGAGELFF

v_call: TRBV11-2
d_call: TRBD2
clone_size: NA
j_call: TRBJ2-3
cdr3_nt: TGTGCCACCCAGCGGGAGGCGCAGTATTTT
cdr3_aa: CATQREAQYF

v_call: TRBV4-1
d_call: NA
clone_size: NA
j_call: TRBJ2-5
cdr3_nt: TGCGCCAGCAGCCAAGATTTTCTAAAAGAGACCCAGTACTTC
cdr3_aa: CASSQDFLKETQYF

v_call: TRBV19
d_call: TRBD2
clone_size: large
j_call: TRBJ2-1
cdr3_nt: TGTGCCAGTAGGATGACTAGCGGCTCCTACAATGAGCAGTTCTTC
cdr3_aa: CASRMTSGSYNEQFF

v_call: TRBV7-9
d_call: TRBD1
clone_size: NA
j_call: TRBJ1-2
cdr3_nt: TGTGCCAGCAGCTTAGGGCACCTACGACAGGGTGACTATGGCTACACCTTC
cdr3_aa: CASSLGHLRQGDYGYTF

v_call: TRBV7-2
d_call: TRBD1
clone_size: NA
j_call: TRBJ1-5
cdr3_nt: TGTGCCAGCAGCTACCAGGGGGCAGGGGGTCAGCCCCAGCATTTT
cdr3_aa: CASSYQGAGGQPQHF

v_call: TRBV29-1
d_call: NA
clone_size: few
j_call: TRBJ2-1
cdr3_nt: TGCAGCGTTGCCGACGGAAGAAGTGAGCAGTTCTTC
cdr3_aa: CSVADGRSEQFF

v_call: TRBV20-1
d_call: TRBD2
clone_size: NA
j_call: TRBJ2-5
cdr3_nt: TGCAGTGCTAGTCCTCGGGGGGGGCAGTGGGAGACCCAGTACTTC
cdr3_aa: CSASPRGGQWETQYF

v_call: TRBV30
d_call: NA
clone_size: NA
j_call: TRBJ1-5
cdr3_nt: TGTGCCTGGAGTGTATCCAATATGGGGTTGTGGGGTCAGCCCCAGCATTTT
cdr3_aa: CAWSVSNMGLWGQPQHF

v_call: TRBV7-8
d_call: NA
clone_size: once
j_call: TRBJ1-3
cdr3_nt: TGTGCCAGCAGCTTAAAAGGTTACTCTGGAAACACCATATATTTT
cdr3_aa: CASSLKGYSGNTIYF

v_call: TRBV5-8
d_call: TRBD1
clone_size: NA
j_call: TRBJ2-3
cdr3_nt: TGTGCCAGCAGCGGGGGGGCCGGGACAGGGAGTGTGACAGATACGCAGTATTTT
cdr3_aa: CASSGGAGTGSVTDTQYF

v_call: TRBV5-4
d_call: NA
clone_size: NA
j_call: TRBJ2-7
cdr3_nt: TGTGCCAGCAGCTTGGGCAGGGCGACTTCCTACGAGCAGTACTTC
cdr3_aa: CASSLGRATSYEQYF

v_call: TRBV19
d_call: TRBD1
clone_size: once
j_call: TRBJ1-4
cdr3_nt: TGTGCCAGTAGTCACAAGCCGGGACAGGGGGTGAATAAACTGTTTTTT
cdr3_aa: CASSHKPGQGVNKLFF

v_call: TRBV5-6
d_call: NA
clone_size: NA
j_call: TRBJ2-5
cdr3_nt: TGTGCCAGCACCCCCGGGGTAGGGCTAGTGGGAGAGACCCAGTACTTC
cdr3_aa: CASTPGVGLVGETQYF

v_call: TRBV5-1
d_call: NA
clone_size: NA
j_call: TRBJ2-7
cdr3_nt: TGCGCCAGCAGCTCGGACGGGAGCTCCTACGAGCAGTACTTC
cdr3_aa: CASSSDGSSYEQYF

v_call: TRBV14
d_call: NA
clone_size: NA
j_call: TRBJ1-4
cdr3_nt: TGTGCCAGCAGCCCGCGGTTGACCTCTAATGAAAAACTGTTTTTT
cdr3_aa: CASSPRLTSNEKLFF

v_call: TRBV11-3
d_call: NA
clone_size: NA
j_call: TRBJ2-5
cdr3_nt: TGTGCCAGCAGCTTAGAAGGTCAAGAGACCCAGTACTTC
cdr3_aa: CASSLEGQETQYF

v_call: TRBV19
d_call: TRBD1
clone_size: NA
j_call: TRBJ2-7
cdr3_nt: TGTGCCAGTTCCCCTGGACAGGGACTTTACGAGCAGTACTTC
cdr3_aa: CASSPGQGLYEQYF

v_call: TRBV5-6
d_call: NA
clone_size: NA
j_call: TRBJ2-2
cdr3_nt: TGTGCCAGCAGCTTGAGGGTTGGCACCGGGGAGCTGTTTTTT
cdr3_aa: CASSLRVGTGELFF

v_call: TRBV6-6
d_call: TRBD1
clone_size: NA
j_call: TRBJ1-1
cdr3_nt: TGTGCCAGCAGTTATTCGGACAGGGGGTGGAACACTGAAGCTTTCTTT
cdr3_aa: CASSYSDRGWNTEAFF

v_call: TRBV9
d_call: TRBD2
clone_size: NA
j_call: TRBJ2-2
cdr3_nt: TGTGCCAGCAGCGTAGCTCATTCTAGCGGGAGAAAAGAGGCCGGGGAGCTGTTTTTT
cdr3_aa: CASSVAHSSGRKEAGELFF

v_call: TRBV5-4
d_call: TRBD1
clone_size: NA
j_call: TRBJ2-2
cdr3_nt: TGTGCCAGCAGTCGACAGGGGGCCGGCACCGGGGAGCTGTTTTTT
cdr3_aa: CASSRQGAGTGELFF

v_call: TRBV9
d_call: NA
clone_size: NA
j_call: TRBJ1-1
cdr3_nt: TGTGCCAGCAGCGGGAACACGGCTGAAGCTTTCTTT
cdr3_aa: CASSGNTAEAFF

v_call: TRBV7-9
d_call: TRBD2
clone_size: NA
j_call: TRBJ2-1
cdr3_nt: TGTGCCAGCGGGGCTAGCGGGAACCACAATGAGCAGTTCTTC
cdr3_aa: CASGASGNHNEQFF

v_call: TRBV6-2/TRBV6-3
d_call: NA
clone_size: NA
j_call: TRBJ2-7
cdr3_nt: TGTGCCAGCAGTTTGTATTCCAGCAAGCAGTACTTC
cdr3_aa: CASSLYSSKQYF

v_call: TRBV5-1
d_call: NA
clone_size: NA
j_call: TRBJ2-7
cdr3_nt: TGCGCCAGCAGTGGCGGGCTTAAGGGGGACGAGCAGTACTTC
cdr3_aa: CASSGGLKGDEQYF

v_call: TRBV11-1
d_call: TRBD1
clone_size: NA
j_call: TRBJ2-5
cdr3_nt: TGTGCCAGCAGCTTACAGGGGGCTCTGGAGACCCAGTACTTC
cdr3_aa: CASSLQGALETQYF

v_call: TRBV19
d_call: TRBD1
clone_size: NA
j_call: TRBJ1-5
cdr3_nt: TGTGCCAGTAGCCCAGGGGGGGGTCAGCCCCAGCATTTT
cdr3_aa: CASSPGGGQPQHF

v_call: TRBV19
d_call: TRBD1
clone_size: NA
j_call: TRBJ2-7
cdr3_nt: TGTGCCAGTAGTTGGGGACAGGGCTACGAGCAGTACTTC
cdr3_aa: CASSWGQGYEQYF

v_call: TRBV19
d_call: TRBD1
clone_size: NA
j_call: TRBJ2-1
cdr3_nt: TGTGCCAGTAGTCCAGGGACAGGGTCCTACAATGAGCAGTTCTTC
cdr3_aa: CASSPGTGSYNEQFF

v_call: TRBV3-1/TRBV3-2
d_call: TRBD2
clone_size: NA
j_call: TRBJ2-1
cdr3_nt: TGTGCCAGCAGCCAAGTGAGTCTAGCGGAGGTGCCCGTGAATGGGCAGTTCTTC
cdr3_aa: CASSQVSLAEVPVNGQFF